The 27 T cell receptor beta chains below come from one sample, sequenced in a study of technical replicates of blood from several donors. Profiling relied on immunoSEQ multiplex PCR, and the TCRdb table lists in-frame clones only, not all of them. The sample records about 97,000 clones, roughly 96% being singletons. Sequencing was performed on T cells isolated from PBMCs. These receptors were collected from a human donor in good health.

The chain employs TRBV18 and TRBJ2-7; tentative D call: TRBD1 (6 bases). Germline-derived CDR1 and CDR2 are KGHSH and LQKENI. V lost 8 bases and J 0 bases, leaving 11 bases between the germline ends. This CDR3 is 13 amino acids long. In DNA, the CDR3 is TGTGCCAGCCGGACAGTGGACTCCTACGAGCAGTACTTC. Translating it yields CASRTVDSYEQYF.

V and J are TRBV19 and TRBJ2-1; D possibly corresponds to TRBD1 (5 bases). V lost 7 bases, J lost 2 bases, and 24 bases lay in between. Germline assignment: CDR1 LNHDA and CDR2 SQIVND (reference sequence). The CDR3 spans 18 residues. CDR3 nucleotide sequence: TGTGCCAGTAATAAGGCGTGGGGCGACACGACTCCCTACAATGAGCAGTTCTTC. Translation: CASNKAWGDTTPYNEQFF.

CDR3 sequence reads: CASSPGQGARDTQYF. The CDR3 DNA reads TGTGCCAGCAGCCCCGGACAGGGGGCCAGAGATACGCAGTATTTT. The chain joins TRBV5-6 to TRBJ2-3, with 11 bases matching TRBD1. The junction had 6 bases not matched to a gene; V was cut back by 4 bases and J by 5 bases. Germline values: CDR1 SGHDT, CDR2 YYEEEE. This CDR3 comprises 15 residues.

This clone was counted a single time. The chain links TRBV13 to TRBJ1-1; the D gene is possibly TRBD1 (5 bases). Trimming took 5 bases from V and 0 from J, leaving 13 bases between them. CDR1 is PRHDT and CDR2 is FYEKMQ in the germline V gene (reference sequence). The CDR3 loop spans 15 amino acids. The DNA for the CDR3 is TGTGCCAGCAGCCCGGGAGGGACCTTGAACACTGAAGCTTTCTTT. Translated: CASSPGGTLNTEAFF. Full variable domain (rest looked up from reference TRBV13 and TRBJ1-1): AAGVIQSPRHLIKEKRETATLKCYPIPRHDTVYWYQQGPGQDPQFLISFYEKMQSDKGSIPDRFSAQQFSDYHSELNMSSLELGDSALYFCASSPGGTLNTEAFFGQGTRLTVV.

The chain employs TRBV4-1 and TRBJ2-7; D not certain. This CDR3 has 12 amino acids. Per the germline V gene, CDR1 is MGHRA and CDR2 is YSYEKL. V lost 4 bases and J lost 0, with 4 bases in between. CDR3 coding DNA: TGCGCCAGCAGCCTAAACTCCTACGAGCAGTACTTC. Translated, it gives CASSLNSYEQYF.

This sequence joins TRBV28 and TRBJ1-1, with a weak D call TRBD1 (5 bases). V gave up 6 bases and J gave up 9 bases, with 8 bases separating them. Germline CDR1 MDHEN, CDR2 SYDVKM. CDR3 length: 10 amino acids. CDR3 bases: TGTGCCAGCAGAGGGGTGCAAGCTTTCTTT. As protein: CASRGVQAFF.

The chain is built from TRBV7-3 and TRBJ2-1, with D hard to call. The CDR3 loop spans 15 amino acids. The germline gives CDR1 SGHTA, CDR2 FQGTGA. Trimming stripped 0 bases from V and 2 bases from J, with 8 bases between. The CDR3 nucleotides are TGTGCCAGCAGCTTAACCCCAGACACCTACAATGAGCAGTTCTTC. This encodes CASSLTPDTYNEQFF.

This CDR3 reads CASSQDTGYTGELFF. In DNA, the CDR3 is TGTGCCAGCAGCCAAGACACAGGCTACACCGGGGAGCTGTTTTTT. This sequence joins TRBV4-2 and TRBJ2-2; tentative D call: TRBD1 (5 bases). V dropped 0 bases and J dropped 3 bases, with 8 bases sitting between them. CDR3 size: 15 residues. Germline V lookup: CDR1 LGHNA, CDR2 YNFKEQ.

CDR3 sequence reads: CASSLGQAYGYTF. As DNA, the CDR3 is TGTGCCAGCAGTTTAGGACAGGCCTATGGCTACACCTTC. This chain connects TRBV27 to TRBJ1-2; TRBD1 matches at 7 bases. After removal of 2 bases from V and 4 bases from J, the junction contained 1 base not matched to a gene. The CDR3 is 13 amino acids. Germline loops: CDR1 MNHEY, CDR2 SMNVEV (reference sequence).

V is TRBV7-2 and J is TRBJ2-3; D unresolved. This CDR3 has 14 amino acids. CDR1 and CDR2 (germline): SGHTA, FQGNSA. The ends were cut back, 5 bases at V and 1 base at J, with 10 bases in the middle. CDR3 DNA sequence: TGTGCCAGCAGCCCCCTGCCGGGCACAGATACGCAGTATTTT. Translated: CASSPLPGTDTQYF.

For this clone: Other DNA sequences of this sample code for an identical CDR3. The V and J genes are TRBV6-1 and TRBJ2-5; 7 bases fit TRBD2. This CDR3 is 14 amino acids long. After removal of 0 bases from V and 2 bases from J, the junction contained 0 bases not matched to a gene. Germline values: CDR1 MNHNS, CDR2 SASEGT. The CDR3 reads CASSEAGLQETQYF. The CDR3 bases are TGTGCCAGCAGTGAAGCGGGACTACAAGAGACCCAGTACTTC.

The chain uses TRBV13 and TRBJ2-1; the D is unclear. Germline lookup yields CDR1 PRHDT and CDR2 FYEKMQ (reference sequence). The ends were cut back, 6 bases at V and 6 bases at J, with 9 bases in the middle. The CDR3 has 12 amino acids. In DNA, the CDR3 is TGTGCCAGCAGTATTAGCCCCAATGAGCAGTTCTTC. It translates to CASSISPNEQFF.

The chain has TRBV11-2 and TRBJ2-7, with a possible D match to TRBD2 (6 bases). This CDR3 region has 13 residues. V lost 5 bases, J lost 3 bases, and 11 bases lay in between. Germline loops: CDR1 SGHAT, CDR2 FQNNGV. CDR3 coding DNA: TGTGCCAGCAGCGCGGGATCACTCTACGAGCAGTACTTC. Protein sequence: CASSAGSLYEQYF.

V is TRBV4-1 and J is TRBJ1-3; the match to TRBD1 covers 9 bases. The J segment lost 1 base and the V segment lost 3 bases, leaving 4 bases of the junction unmatched. The CDR3 length is 16 residues. Germline CDR1 and CDR2: MGHRA and YSYEKL. The CDR3 DNA is TGCGCCAGCAGCCATAGACAGGGGGAATCTGGAAACACCATATATTTT. Its protein product is CASSHRQGESGNTIYF.

This rearrangement joins TRBV9 to TRBJ2-2; TRBD1 aligns across 8 bases. Trimming at V came to 0 bases and at J to 1 base, leaving 5 bases not matched to a gene. The CDR3 consists of 17 residues. Germline CDR1 and CDR2: SGDLS and YYNGEE. CDR3 in DNA: TGTGCCAGCAGCGTAGGGAGACAGGGGATGAACACCGGGGAGCTGTTTTTT. Encoded protein: CASSVGRQGMNTGELFF.

This rearrangement joins TRBV12-2 to TRBJ2-3; the table's D call of TRBD2 was not tested on the DNA. TRBV12-2 is deemed a pseudogene. The CDR3 runs 17 residues. CDR3 nucleotides: TGTGCAAGTCGCTTAGTAATTCGAGCGATTAGCACAGATACGCAGTATTTT. This translates into CASRLVIRAISTDTQYF.

The chain is built from TRBV27 and TRBJ1-5; 10 nucleotides line up with TRBD1. V gave up 5 bases and J gave up 5 bases; unmatched junction bases: 9. Germline CDR1 MNHEY, CDR2 SMNVEV (reference sequence). This CDR3 has 16 amino acids. CDR3 loop: CASSDGTGVRDQPQHF. CDR3 DNA: TGTGCCAGCAGTGACGGGACAGGGGTAAGGGATCAGCCCCAGCATTTT.

The rearrangement joins TRBV28 to TRBJ2-3; 10 bases align to TRBD1. V was pared by 3 bases and J by 0 bases, with 0 bases of the junction left unmatched. Per germline, CDR1 MDHEN and CDR2 SYDVKM. This CDR3 has 15 residues. Written as DNA, the CDR3 is TGTGCCAGCAGTTTGGGACAGGGGAGCACAGATACGCAGTATTTT. Encoded protein: CASSLGQGSTDTQYF.

On this clone: The sample carries other DNA sequences with the same CDR3. CDR3 DNA sequence: TGTGCCAGCAGCCCAGGGACTAGCGGGAGTAGGACCTACGAGCAGTACTTC. It encodes CASSPGTSGSRTYEQYF. This chain uses TRBV5-6 with TRBJ2-7, with 14 bases that match TRBD2. Trimming removed 4 bases from V and 2 bases from J; junction bases left unmatched: 8. Germline-derived CDR1 and CDR2 are SGHDT and YYEEEE. CDR3 length: 17 amino acids.

This chain uses TRBV30 with TRBJ2-5; 10 bases match TRBD2. Germline V gene data show CDR1 as GTSNPN and CDR2 as SVGIG (reference sequence). The CDR3 runs to 15 residues. Unmatched junction bases numbered 8, after V lost 2 bases and J lost 5 bases. For the CDR3, the DNA is TGTGCCTGGAGTTTTAGCGGGAGGAAGGAGGAGACCCAGTACTTC. Amino acid sequence: CAWSFSGRKEETQYF.

This chain's CDR3 is CASSETIPGTSGYDEQFF. The CDR3 DNA sequence: TGCGCCAGCAGTGAGACGATACCCGGGACTAGCGGGTATGATGAGCAGTTCTTC. This chain connects TRBV10-1 to TRBJ2-1, with 12 bases fitting TRBD2. In germline, CDR1 is WNHNN, CDR2 SYGVQD (reference sequence). This CDR3 is built from 18 residues. After removal of 2 bases from V and 8 bases from J, the junction contained 13 bases not matched to a gene.

The chain combines TRBV28 with TRBJ1-5; possibly TRBD1 for D (6 bases). Trimming removed 1 base from V and 5 bases from J, with 9 bases in between. Germline V lookup: CDR1 MDHEN, CDR2 SYDVKM. This CDR3 contains 14 residues. The CDR3 region has the DNA TGTGCCAGCAGTTTATCTGCAGGGGATCAGCCCCAGCATTTT. It yields the protein CASSLSAGDQPQHF.

This clone was seen once. This chain links TRBV28 with TRBJ1-3; TRBD1 matches at 7 bases. This CDR3 is built from 15 residues. V lost 7 bases, J lost 0 bases, and 6 bases stayed unmatched. Germline lookup yields CDR1 MDHEN and CDR2 SYDVKM. CDR3 amino acids: CASIPGQVSGNTIYF. CDR3 coding DNA: TGTGCCAGCATTCCCGGACAGGTCTCTGGAAACACCATATATTTT. Complete variable domain (other parts from reference TRBV28 and TRBJ1-3): DVKVTQSSRYLVKRTGEKVFLECVQDMDHENMFWYRQDPGLGLRLIYFSYDVKMKEKGDIPEGYSVSREKKERFSLILESASTNQTSMYLCASIPGQVSGNTIYFGEGSWLTVV.

This chain connects TRBV5-6 to TRBJ2-1; the D is unclear. The CDR3 loop spans 14 amino acids. Trimming left V 5 bases short and J 0 bases short, with 9 bases between. Germline V lookup: CDR1 SGHDT, CDR2 YYEEEE. The CDR3 DNA follows: TGTGCCAGCAGATTCCTCAGCTCCTACAATGAGCAGTTCTTC. This translates into CASRFLSSYNEQFF. The whole variable domain, filled in from reference TRBV5-6 and TRBJ2-1, reads DAGVTQSPTHLIKTRGQQVTLRCSPKSGHDTVSWYQQALGQGPQFIFQYYEEEERQRGNFPDRFSGHQFPNYSSELNVNALLLGDSALYLCASRFLSSYNEQFFGPGTRLTVL.

J is TRBJ1-4 and V is TRBV25-1, with TRBD1 as a possible D gene (5 bases). The CDR3 has 14 residues. The V gene's germline CDR1 is MGHDK and CDR2 SYGVNS. With 3 bases removed from V and 0 bases from J, the gap between germline ends came to 5 bases. For the CDR3, the DNA is TGTGCCAGCAGTGACAGGGCAACTAATGAAAAACTGTTTTTT. Its protein is CASSDRATNEKLFF.

This rearrangement joins TRBV6-8 to TRBJ2-5, with a tentative D call TRBD1 (7 bases). V was trimmed by 5 bases and J by 5 bases, leaving 12 bases between them. Germline V lookup: CDR1 MNHGY, CDR2 SAAAGT. This CDR3 is built from 13 residues. The CDR3 sequence: CASSQQGRETQYF. The CDR3, as DNA: TGTGCCAGCAGTCAACAGGGGAGGGAGACCCAGTACTTC.

V gene TRBV25-1 combines with J gene TRBJ2-1, with 7 bases that match TRBD2. The CDR3 is 15 amino acids. The V and J ends lost 6 bases and 2 bases, in that order; junction bases with no gene match: 7. The germline V gene encodes CDR1 MGHDK and CDR2 SYGVNS. This CDR3 is CASRTERDPYNEQFF. CDR3 in DNA: TGTGCCAGCAGAACAGAGCGGGACCCCTACAATGAGCAGTTCTTC.